This T cell receptor (beta chain) came from a study of T cell responses to AZD1222 COVID-19 vaccine. General observations from the study: Targets within unmutated variant regions were reportedly found for nearly half of spike-specific TCRs. Spike-wide coverage was observed for vaccine-associated CD4 TCRs, with dominant responses at 160-218 and 743-854.

Comments on this clone: Its antigen is not known.

Using immunoSEQ multiplex PCR, the repertoire was profiled, and TCRdb retains in-frame clones only, with some absent. This sample has about 160,000 clones, with 80% to 95% found just once. CDR3 size: 16 residues. With 2 bases clipped from V and 0 bases from J, the junction kept 2 bases outside the gene matches. The V gene's germline CDR1 is WNHNN and CDR2 SYGVQD (reference sequence). The sequencing here drew on peripheral blood, taken 28 days after the second AZD1222 dose. J is TRBJ2-1 and V is TRBV10-1; 9 nucleotides agree with TRBD2. This TCR came from an adult who received the AZD1222 COVID-19 vaccine. CDR3 loop: CASSEAGGSSYNEQFF. The CDR3 region has the DNA TGCGCCAGCAGTGAGGCGGGGGGGAGCTCCTACAATGAGCAGTTCTTC.